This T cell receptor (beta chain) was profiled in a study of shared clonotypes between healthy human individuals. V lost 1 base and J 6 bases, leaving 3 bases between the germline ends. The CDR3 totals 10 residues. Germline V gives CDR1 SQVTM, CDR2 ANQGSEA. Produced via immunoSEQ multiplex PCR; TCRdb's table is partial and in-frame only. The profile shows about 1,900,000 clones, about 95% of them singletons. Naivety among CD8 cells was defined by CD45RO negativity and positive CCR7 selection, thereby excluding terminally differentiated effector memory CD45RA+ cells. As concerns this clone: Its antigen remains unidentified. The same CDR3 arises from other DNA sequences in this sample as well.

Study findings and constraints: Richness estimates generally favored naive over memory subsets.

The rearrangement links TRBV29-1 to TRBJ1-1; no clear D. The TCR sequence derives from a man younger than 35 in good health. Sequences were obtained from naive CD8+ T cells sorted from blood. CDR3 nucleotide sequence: TGCAGCGTTGAAGTGTCTGAAGCTTTCTTT. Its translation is CSVEVSEAFF.